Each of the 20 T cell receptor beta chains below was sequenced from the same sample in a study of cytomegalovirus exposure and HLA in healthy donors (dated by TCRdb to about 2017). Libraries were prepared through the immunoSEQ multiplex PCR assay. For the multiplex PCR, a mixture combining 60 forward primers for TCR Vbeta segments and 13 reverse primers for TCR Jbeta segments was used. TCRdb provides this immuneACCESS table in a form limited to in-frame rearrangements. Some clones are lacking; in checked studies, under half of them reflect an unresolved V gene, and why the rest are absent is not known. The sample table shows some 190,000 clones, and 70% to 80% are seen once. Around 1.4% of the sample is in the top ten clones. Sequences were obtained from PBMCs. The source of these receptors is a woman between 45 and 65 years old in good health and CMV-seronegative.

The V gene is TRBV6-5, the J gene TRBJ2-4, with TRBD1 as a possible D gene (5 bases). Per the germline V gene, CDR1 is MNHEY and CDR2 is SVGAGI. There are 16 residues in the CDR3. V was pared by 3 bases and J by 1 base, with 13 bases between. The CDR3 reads CASSYPQGVAKNIQYF. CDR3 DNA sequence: TGTGCCAGCAGTTATCCCCAAGGGGTGGCCAAAAACATTCAGTACTTC.

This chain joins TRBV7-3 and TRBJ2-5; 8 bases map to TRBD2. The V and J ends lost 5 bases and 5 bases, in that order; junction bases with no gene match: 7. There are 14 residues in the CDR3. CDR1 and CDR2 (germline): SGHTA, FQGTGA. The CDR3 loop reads CASSPLGGEETQYF. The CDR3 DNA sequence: TGTGCCAGCAGCCCCCTCGGGGGGGAGGAGACCCAGTACTTC.

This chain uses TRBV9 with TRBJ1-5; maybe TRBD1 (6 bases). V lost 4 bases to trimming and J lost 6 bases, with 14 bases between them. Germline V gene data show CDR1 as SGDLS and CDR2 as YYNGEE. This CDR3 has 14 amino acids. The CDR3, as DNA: TGTGCCAGCAGCTTAGGGGTACAGGGTCAGCCCCAGCATTTT. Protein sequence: CASSLGVQGQPQHF.

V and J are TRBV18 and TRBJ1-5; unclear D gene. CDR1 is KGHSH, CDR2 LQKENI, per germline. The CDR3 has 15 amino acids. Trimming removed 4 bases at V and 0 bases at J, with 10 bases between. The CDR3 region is CASSRKGDSNQPQHF. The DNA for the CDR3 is TGTGCCAGCTCACGGAAAGGAGATAGCAATCAGCCCCAGCATTTT.

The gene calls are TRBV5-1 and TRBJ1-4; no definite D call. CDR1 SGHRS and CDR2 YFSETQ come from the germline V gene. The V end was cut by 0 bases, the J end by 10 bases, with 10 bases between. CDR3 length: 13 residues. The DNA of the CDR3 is TGCGCCAGCAGCTTGGAGGGTCGGGGAAAACTGTTTTTT. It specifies CASSLEGRGKLFF.

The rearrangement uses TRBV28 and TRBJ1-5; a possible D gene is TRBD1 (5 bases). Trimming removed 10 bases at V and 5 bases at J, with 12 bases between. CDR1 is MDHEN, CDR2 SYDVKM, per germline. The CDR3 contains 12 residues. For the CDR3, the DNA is TGTGCCAACAGCCTAGGGGATCAGCCCCAGCATTTT. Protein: CANSLGDQPQHF.

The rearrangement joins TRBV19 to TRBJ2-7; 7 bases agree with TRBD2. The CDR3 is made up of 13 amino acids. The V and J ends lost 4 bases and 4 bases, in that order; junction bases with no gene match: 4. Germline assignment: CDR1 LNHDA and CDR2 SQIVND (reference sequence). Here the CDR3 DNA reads TGTGCCAGTAGTAATGAGCGGGGTTACGAGCAGTACTTC. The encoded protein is CASSNERGYEQYF.

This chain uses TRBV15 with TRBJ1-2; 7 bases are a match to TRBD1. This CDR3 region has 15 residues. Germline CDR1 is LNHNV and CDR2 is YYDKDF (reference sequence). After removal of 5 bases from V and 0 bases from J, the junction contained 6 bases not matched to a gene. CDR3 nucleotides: TGTGCCACCAGCTCAAGGACAGGTGCTAACTATGGCTACACCTTC. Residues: CATSSRTGANYGYTF.

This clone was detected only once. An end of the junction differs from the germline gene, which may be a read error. CDR3: CSSSLRIEDSGANVLTF. The DNA of the CDR3 is TGTTCCAGCAGCTTGCGGATCGAAGACTCTGGGGCCAACGTCCTGACTTTC. The J gene is TRBJ2-6, the V gene TRBV7-9; the D is unclear. The CDR3 contains 17 residues. Germline V gene data show CDR1 as SEHNR and CDR2 as FQNEAQ (reference sequence).

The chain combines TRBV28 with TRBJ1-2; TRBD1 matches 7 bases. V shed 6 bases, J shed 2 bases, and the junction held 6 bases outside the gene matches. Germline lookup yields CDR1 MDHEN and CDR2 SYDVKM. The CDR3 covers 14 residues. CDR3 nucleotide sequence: TGTGCCAGCAGGGTGACGGGACAGAACTATGGCTACACCTTC. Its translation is CASRVTGQNYGYTF.

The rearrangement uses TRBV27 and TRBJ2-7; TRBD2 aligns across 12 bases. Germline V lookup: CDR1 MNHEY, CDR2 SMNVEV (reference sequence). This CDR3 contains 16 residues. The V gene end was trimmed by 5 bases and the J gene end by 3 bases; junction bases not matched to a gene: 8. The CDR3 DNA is TGTGCCAGCAGTCCCCCCTTACTAGCGGGGGGCTACGAGCAGTACTTC. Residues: CASSPPLLAGGYEQYF.

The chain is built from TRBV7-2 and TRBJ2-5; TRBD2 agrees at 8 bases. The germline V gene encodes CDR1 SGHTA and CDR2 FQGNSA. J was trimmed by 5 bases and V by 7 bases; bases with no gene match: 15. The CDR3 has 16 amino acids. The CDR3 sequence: CASTRLARAGGETQYF. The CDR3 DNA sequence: TGTGCCAGCACCAGACTAGCGAGGGCAGGTGGCGAGACCCAGTACTTC.

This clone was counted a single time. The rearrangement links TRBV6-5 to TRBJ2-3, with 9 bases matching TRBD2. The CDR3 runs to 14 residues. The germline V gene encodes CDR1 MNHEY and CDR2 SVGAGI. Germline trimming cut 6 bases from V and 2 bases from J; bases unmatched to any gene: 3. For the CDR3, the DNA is TGTGCCAGCAGGCGGGGGGGTAACACAGATACGCAGTATTTT. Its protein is CASRRGGNTDTQYF.

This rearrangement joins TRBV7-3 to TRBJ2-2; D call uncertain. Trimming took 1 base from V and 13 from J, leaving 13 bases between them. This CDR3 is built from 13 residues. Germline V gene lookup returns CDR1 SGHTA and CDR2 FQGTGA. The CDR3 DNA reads TGTGCCAGCAGCTTAATCATCGGGTCGGTGCTGTTTTTT. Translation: CASSLIIGSVLFF.

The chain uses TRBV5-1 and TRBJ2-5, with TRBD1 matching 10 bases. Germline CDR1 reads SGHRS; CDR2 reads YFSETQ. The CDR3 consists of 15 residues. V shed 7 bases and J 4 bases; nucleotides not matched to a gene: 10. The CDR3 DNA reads TGCGCCAGCCGGACAGGGGGGGTGGAGGGAGAGACCCAGTACTTC. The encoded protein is CASRTGGVEGETQYF.

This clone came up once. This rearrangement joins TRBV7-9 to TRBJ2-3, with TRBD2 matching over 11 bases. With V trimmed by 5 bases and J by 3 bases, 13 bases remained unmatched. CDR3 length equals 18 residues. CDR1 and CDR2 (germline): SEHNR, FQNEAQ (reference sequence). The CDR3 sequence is CASSPRLAGMRSTDTQYF. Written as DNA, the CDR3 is TGTGCCAGCAGCCCCCGACTAGCGGGGATGAGATCTACAGATACGCAGTATTTT.

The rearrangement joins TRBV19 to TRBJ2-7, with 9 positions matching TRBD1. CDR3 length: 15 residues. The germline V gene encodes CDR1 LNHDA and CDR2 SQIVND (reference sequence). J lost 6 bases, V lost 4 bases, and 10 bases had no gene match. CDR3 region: CASSTTGGASGEQYF. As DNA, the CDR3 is TGTGCCAGTAGTACTACAGGGGGCGCAAGTGGCGAGCAGTACTTC.

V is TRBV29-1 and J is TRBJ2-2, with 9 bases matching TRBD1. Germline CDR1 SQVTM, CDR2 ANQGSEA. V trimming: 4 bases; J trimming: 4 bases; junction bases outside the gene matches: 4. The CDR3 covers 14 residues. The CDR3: CSVGDRVATGELFF. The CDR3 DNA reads TGCAGCGTTGGGGACAGGGTGGCCACCGGGGAGCTGTTTTTT.

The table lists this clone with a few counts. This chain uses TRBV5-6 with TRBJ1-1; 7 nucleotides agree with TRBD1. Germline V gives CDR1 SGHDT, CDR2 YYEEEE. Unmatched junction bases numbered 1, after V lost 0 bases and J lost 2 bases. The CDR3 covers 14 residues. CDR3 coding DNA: TGTGCCAGCAGCTTGGGGACAGGTAACACTGAAGCTTTCTTT. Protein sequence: CASSLGTGNTEAFF.

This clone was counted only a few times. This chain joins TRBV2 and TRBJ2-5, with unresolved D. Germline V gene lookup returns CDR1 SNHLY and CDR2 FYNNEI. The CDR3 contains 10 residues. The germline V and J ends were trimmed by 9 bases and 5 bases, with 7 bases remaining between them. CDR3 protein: CASSEETQYF. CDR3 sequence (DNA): TGTGCCAGTTCGGAGGAGACCCAGTACTTC.